The source of this TCR beta chain is a study of T cell repertoires in cytomegalovirus infection. Study at large: HLA-B-restricted CMV epitopes that are well studied were used alongside recently identified HLA-C-restricted ones. Overall study findings and caveats: Individuals carrying CMV plus the relevant HLA were identified by cumulative frequency of public TCR beta families.

Of note for this clonotype: Its target is unknown.

The germline V gene has CDR1 SGHTA and CDR2 FQGNSA. The CDR3 sequence is 17 residues long. Trimming cost V 0 bases and J 0 bases; bases outside gene matches: 5. TCRdb used MiXCR to reprocess the reads, holding one entry per CDR3 protein. The sample lists roughly 500,000 distinct CDR3 sequences, roughly a third occurring once. V usage is TRBV7-2 and J usage is TRBJ1-5; 7 nucleotides line up with TRBD1. The sample in question was cultured PBMCs, obtained from culture after CMV antigen stimulation. This clonotype originated in a human donor in good health (CMV status not recorded). Some clones in this sample may be carry-over from other donors' samples. Here the CDR3 reads CASSLATGMVSNQPQHF. As DNA, the CDR3 is TGTGCCAGCAGCTTAGCGACAGGGATGGTTAGCAATCAGCCCCAGCATTTT. The full variable domain, in which reference TRBV7-2 and TRBJ1-5 provide the parts outside the CDR3, is GAGVSQSPSNKVTEKGKDVELRCDPISGHTALYWYRQSLGQGLEFLIYFQGNSAPDKSGLPSDRFSAERTGGSVSTLTIQRTQQEDSAVYLCASSLATGMVSNQPQHFGDGTRLSIL.